A selection of T cell receptor beta chains follows, all from one sample in a study of blood T cell repertoires in COVID-19. Here immunoSEQ multiplex PCR was the method, and the copy in TCRdb shows in-frame clones only, minus some. The table has tens of thousands of clones, about 83% seen once. Sequenced input: peripheral blood. These receptors all come from a man between 65 and 85 years old with active COVID-19. CDR3s include the opening cysteine and the closing phenylalanine or tryptophan. Fields, in order: CDR3 length, clone size, J gene, V gene, D gene, CDR3 protein, CDR3 DNA. A D gene is named only where the DNA matches it firmly. Clone sizes are given selectively: once, few, many, or a class where the clone is expanded.

14 | . | TRBJ1-4 | TRBV10-1 | . | CASSENSSNEKLFF | TGCGCCAGCAGTGAGAACAGCAGTAATGAAAAACTGTTTTTT
15 | once | TRBJ1-2 | TRBV4-3 | TRBD1 | CASSQGDRGSYGYTF | TGCGCCAGCAGCCAGGGGGACAGGGGATCCTATGGCTACACCTTC
15 | . | TRBJ1-4 | TRBV15 | TRBD1 | CATSRVGRGDEKLFF | TGTGCCACCAGCAGAGTAGGCAGGGGGGATGAAAAACTGTTTTTT
15 | once | TRBJ1-2 | TRBV6-4 | TRBD1 | CASSPGQGANYGYTF | TGTGCCAGCAGTCCCGGACAGGGGGCTAACTATGGCTACACCTTC
12 | . | TRBJ2-7 | TRBV28 | TRBD1 | CASRRQGYEQYF | TGTGCCAGCAGGCGACAGGGCTACGAGCAGTACTTC
16 | . | TRBJ1-3 | TRBV6-4 | TRBD1 | CASSDGQGRSGNTIYF | TGTGCCAGCAGTGACGGACAGGGGCGCTCTGGAAACACCATATATTTT
15 | . | TRBJ2-1 | TRBV7-2 | TRBD2 | CASRVTSGDPNEQFF | TGTGCCAGCAGAGTTACTAGCGGGGACCCCAATGAGCAGTTCTTC
14 | . | TRBJ1-1 | TRBV9 | . | CASSSSGARTEAFF | TGTGCCAGCAGCTCCTCAGGGGCGCGCACTGAAGCTTTCTTT
18 | . | TRBJ2-3 | TRBV2 | TRBD2 | CASRAGTSGVTSTDTQYF | TGTGCCAGCAGAGCCGGGACTAGCGGGGTTACTAGCACAGATACGCAGTATTTT
11 | once | TRBJ1-1 | TRBV20-1 | . | CSARVLHEAFF | TGCAGTGCTCGCGTACTCCATGAAGCTTTCTTT
13 | . | TRBJ2-5 | TRBV30 | TRBD2 | CAWSQGGGETQYF | TGTGCCTGGAGTCAAGGCGGGGGGGAGACCCAGTACTTC
13 | . | TRBJ2-5 | TRBV6-2/TRBV6-3 | TRBD2 | CASSYRGGETQYF | TGTGCCAGCAGTTATAGGGGAGGGGAGACCCAGTACTTC
14 | . | TRBJ2-7 | TRBV10-3 | TRBD1 | CAIRAGQGAHEQYF | TGTGCCATCAGGGCGGGACAGGGGGCTCACGAGCAGTACTTC
14 | . | TRBJ1-5 | TRBV5-5 | TRBD1 | CASSLGTGFQPQHF | TGTGCCAGCAGCCTAGGGACAGGGTTTCAGCCCCAGCATTTT
14 | few | TRBJ2-3 | TRBV10-2 | . | CASSPGGRTDTQYF | TGCGCCAGCAGCCCCGGAGGGAGGACAGATACGCAGTATTTT
12 | . | TRBJ1-2 | TRBV7-8 | . | CASSPGLGGYTF | TGTGCCAGCAGCCCAGGGTTGGGAGGCTACACCTTC
15 | few | TRBJ2-5 | TRBV7-9 | TRBD1 | CASSLRDSGRQTQYF | TGTGCCAGCAGCCTCCGGGACAGTGGGCGTCAGACCCAGTACTTC
11 | . | TRBJ1-2 | TRBV3-1/TRBV3-2 | . | CASRGGGGYTF | TGTGCCAGCAGAGGGGGGGGCGGCTACACCTTC
16 | . | TRBJ1-5 | TRBV4-3 | . | CASSREYSGGNQPQHF | TGCGCCAGCAGCCGGGAATATTCAGGGGGCAATCAGCCCCAGCATTTT
17 | . | TRBJ2-3 | TRBV11-2 | TRBD2 | CASAGLAGGLSTDTQYF | TGTGCCAGCGCAGGACTAGCGGGGGGACTTAGCACAGATACGCAGTATTTT
12 | . | TRBJ2-3 | TRBV7-7 | . | CASSAEGDTQYF | TGTGCCAGCAGCGCCGAGGGAGATACGCAGTATTTT
15 | . | TRBJ1-5 | TRBV5-6 | . | CASSKGWGGGQPQHF | TGTGCCAGCAGCAAAGGGTGGGGGGGAGGACAGCCCCAGCATTTT
12 | . | TRBJ2-3 | TRBV12-5 | . | CASTTTGDTQYF | TGTGCTAGTACCACCACGGGAGATACGCAGTATTTT
12 | few | TRBJ2-7 | TRBV29-1 | . | CSVAPGVGEQYF | TGCAGCGTTGCCCCAGGGGTTGGCGAGCAGTACTTC
15 | . | TRBJ2-3 | TRBV7-6 | TRBD1 | CASSPGTGATDTQYF | TGTGCCAGCAGCCCCGGGACAGGGGCCACAGATACGCAGTATTTT
15 | few | TRBJ2-7 | TRBV9 | TRBD1 | CASSPLGTGPYEQYF | TGTGCCAGCAGTCCGCTCGGGACAGGTCCCTACGAGCAGTACTTC
14 | once | TRBJ1-5 | TRBV5-5 | TRBD1 | CASSLAGGDQPQHF | TGTGCCAGCAGCTTGGCAGGGGGAGATCAGCCCCAGCATTTT
16 | . | TRBJ2-2 | TRBV5-6 | TRBD1 | CASSLATGVNTGELFF | TGTGCCAGCAGCTTGGCTACAGGGGTGAACACCGGGGAGCTGTTTTTT
18 | few | TRBJ1-2 | TRBV7-8 | . | CASSLATVPQFSAYGYTF | TGTGCCAGCAGCTTAGCGACAGTTCCCCAATTTTCGGCATATGGCTACACCTTC
16 | . | TRBJ2-3 | TRBV9 | TRBD2 | CASSASGGLSTDTQYF | TGTGCCAGCAGCGCTAGCGGGGGGCTTAGCACAGATACGCAGTATTTT
15 | once | TRBJ1-1 | TRBV30 | . | CAWSVPPGENTEAFF | TGTGCCTGGAGTGTACCGCCAGGGGAGAACACTGAAGCTTTCTTT
12 | . | TRBJ2-2 | TRBV7-9 | . | CASSLLERELFF | TGTGCCAGCAGCCTTCTAGAGAGGGAGCTGTTTTTT
8 | . | TRBJ1-1 | TRBV29-1 | . | CSVPGAFF | TGCAGCGTGCCCGGGGCTTTCTTT
17 | few | TRBJ1-6 | TRBV28 | TRBD1 | CASSLGPGQGNNSPLHF | TGTGCCAGCAGTTTAGGTCCAGGACAGGGGAATAATTCACCCCTCCACTTT
17 | . | TRBJ2-6 | TRBV7-2 | TRBD2 | CASSPREGRPGANVLTF | TGTGCCAGCAGCCCGCGGGAGGGTCGGCCTGGGGCCAACGTCCTGACTTTC
12 | . | TRBJ2-1 | TRBV19 | TRBD1 | CASRQGGNEQFF | TGTGCCAGTAGACAGGGGGGCAATGAGCAGTTCTTC